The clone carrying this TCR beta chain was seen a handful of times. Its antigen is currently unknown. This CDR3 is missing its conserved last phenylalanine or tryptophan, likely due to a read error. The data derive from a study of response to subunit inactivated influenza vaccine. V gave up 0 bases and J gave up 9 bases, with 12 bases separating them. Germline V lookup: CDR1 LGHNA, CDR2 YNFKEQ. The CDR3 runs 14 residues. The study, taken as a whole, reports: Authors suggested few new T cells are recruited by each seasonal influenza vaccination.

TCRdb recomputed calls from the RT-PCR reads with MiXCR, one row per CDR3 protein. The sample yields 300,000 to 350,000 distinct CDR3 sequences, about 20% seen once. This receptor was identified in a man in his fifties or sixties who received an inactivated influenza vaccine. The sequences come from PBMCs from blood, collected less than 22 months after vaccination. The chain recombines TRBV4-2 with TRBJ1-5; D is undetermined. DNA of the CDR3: TGTGCCAGCAGCCAAGACCGGGGATCGATGCCCCAGCATTCT. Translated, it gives CASSQDRGSMPQHS.